This T cell receptor (beta chain) appears in the sequencing data of a study of identical twins. Germline V gene data show CDR1 as SQVTM and CDR2 as ANQGSEA. The ends lost 4 bases at V and 4 bases at J; junction bases unmatched: 6. This CDR3 has 14 amino acids. TCRdb itself ran the 5' RACE reads through MiXCR, one entry per CDR3 protein. The sample yields hundreds of thousands of distinct CDR3 sequences, 20% to 25% seen once. This sample was also put to use in a study of T cells expressing NK-cell markers. That paper adds: In the group of eight sequenced donors, seven were HCMV-seropositive and one was seronegative.

The sample taken for sequencing was PBMCs. This receptor was taken from a woman under 30 in good health. This chain uses TRBV29-1 with TRBJ2-2; 7 bases align to TRBD2. The CDR3 sequence: CSVVGGPGTGELFF. The DNA for the CDR3 is TGCAGCGTTGTGGGAGGGCCGGGCACCGGGGAGCTGTTTTTT.